This T cell receptor beta chain was profiled in a study of blood T cell repertoires in COVID-19. Germline V CDR1 and CDR2: MNHEY, SMNVEV (reference sequence). CDR3 length: 14 amino acids. Here immunoSEQ multiplex PCR was the method, and the copy in TCRdb shows in-frame clones only, minus some. Of more than 250,000 clones in the sample, about 90% were seen once. Turning to this clone: Its ends do not fully match the called genes, so a read error is possible.

The source material was peripheral blood. This chain links TRBV27 with TRBJ2-7; 8 bases map to TRBD1. The TCR originated in a man aged 18 to 29 who had recovered from COVID-19. This CDR3 reads CASSPRGQAYGQYF. DNA for the CDR3: TGTGCCAGCAGTCCGAGGGGACAGGCCTACGGGCAGTACTTC.